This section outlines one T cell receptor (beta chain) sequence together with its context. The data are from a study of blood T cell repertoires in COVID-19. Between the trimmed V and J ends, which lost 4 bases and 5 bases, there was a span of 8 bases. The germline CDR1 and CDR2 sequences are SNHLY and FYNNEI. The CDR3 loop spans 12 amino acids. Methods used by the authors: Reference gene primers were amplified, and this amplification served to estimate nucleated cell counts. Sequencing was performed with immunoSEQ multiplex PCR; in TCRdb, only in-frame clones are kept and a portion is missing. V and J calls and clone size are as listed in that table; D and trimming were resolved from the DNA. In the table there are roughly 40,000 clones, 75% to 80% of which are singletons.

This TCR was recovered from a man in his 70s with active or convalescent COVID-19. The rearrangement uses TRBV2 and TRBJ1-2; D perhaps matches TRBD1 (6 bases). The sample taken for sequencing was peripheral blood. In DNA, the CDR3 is TGTGCCAGCAGTGCTCAGGGGTATGGCTACACCTTC. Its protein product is CASSAQGYGYTF. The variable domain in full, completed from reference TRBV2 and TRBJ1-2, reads EPEVTQTPSHQVTQMGQEVILRCVPISNHLYFYWYRQILGQKVEFLVSFYNNEISEKSEIFDDQFSVERPDGSNFTLKIRSTKLEDSAMYFCASSAQGYGYTFGSGTRLTVV.